This TCR beta chain was found in a study of Graves' ophthalmopathy and Graves' hyperthyroidism. Overall study: Upon initial diagnosis and before any treatment, peripheral blood was collected.

Ophthalmopathy-affected donors exhibited moderate-to-severe activity, CAS ≥3, NOSPECS ≥4, and duration under 3 months. The V end was cut by 4 bases, the J end by 4 bases, with 24 bases between. This CDR3 region has 17 residues. Germline CDR1 and CDR2: SGDLS and YYNGEE. Amplification from RNA transcripts yielded the TCR beta CDR3 regions. Second-round multiplex PCR came after a first-round RT-PCR that employed HTBI primers. One entry per CDR3 protein results from TCRdb running MiXCR on the multiplex PCR reads. In the table there are roughly 700,000 distinct CDR3 sequences, 40% of which are singletons. The chain links TRBV9 to TRBJ2-7; D is perhaps TRBD1 or TRBD2 (6 bases each). The sequence was obtained from an adult man with Graves' ophthalmopathy. Input material: peripheral blood. The CDR3: CASSKSGGPLPVYEQYF. CDR3 DNA sequence: TGTGCCAGCAGCAAAAGTGGGGGGCCCCTTCCTGTTTACGAGCAGTACTTC. The entire variable domain, with the rest obtained from reference TRBV9 and TRBJ2-7, is as follows: DSGVTQTPKHLITATGQRVTLRCSPRSGDLSVYWYQQSLDQGLQFLIQYYNGEERAKGNILERFSAQQFPDLHSELNLSSLELGDSALYFCASSKSGGPLPVYEQYFGPGTRLTVT.